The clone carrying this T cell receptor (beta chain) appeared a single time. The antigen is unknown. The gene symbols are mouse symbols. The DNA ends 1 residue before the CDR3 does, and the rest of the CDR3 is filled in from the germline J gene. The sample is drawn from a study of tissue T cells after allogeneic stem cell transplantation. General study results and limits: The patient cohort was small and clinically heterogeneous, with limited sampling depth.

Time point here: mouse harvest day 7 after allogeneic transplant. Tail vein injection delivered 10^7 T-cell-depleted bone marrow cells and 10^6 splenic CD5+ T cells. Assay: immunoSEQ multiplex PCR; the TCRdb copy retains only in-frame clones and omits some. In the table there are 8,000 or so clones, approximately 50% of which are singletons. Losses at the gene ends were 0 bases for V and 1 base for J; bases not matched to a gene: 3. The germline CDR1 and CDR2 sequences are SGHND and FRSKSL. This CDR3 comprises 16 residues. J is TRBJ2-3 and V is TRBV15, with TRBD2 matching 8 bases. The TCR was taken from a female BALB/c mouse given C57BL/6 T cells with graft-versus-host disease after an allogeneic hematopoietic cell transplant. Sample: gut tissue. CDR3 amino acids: CASSLALWGGAETLYF. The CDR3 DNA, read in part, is TGTGCCAGCAGTTTAGCGCTCTGGGGGGGTGCAGAAACGCTGTAT.